Described below is a single T cell receptor beta chain sequence and its context. The specificity of this receptor is unknown. One end of the junction fails to match germline, which may point to a read error. Immediately after resection, surgical brain or tumor specimens were cryofrozen in liquid nitrogen, and peripheral blood cells were collected at the same time. This sample is part of a study of glioma-infiltrating T cells (dated by TCRdb to about 2016). Describing the broader study: The low-grade gliomas were WHO grade II oligodendrogliomas or astrocytomas, while the glioblastomas were WHO grade IV tumors sampled at initial diagnosis rather than at recurrent diagnosis. Before surgery, glioma patients were given dexamethasone for six or fewer days. Sequencing coverage of roughly 4- to 11-fold of about a million peripheral T cells was targeted for blood libraries. The study sequenced TCR alpha- and beta-chain repertoires from glioma tissue, from non-neoplastic brain tissue and from matched peripheral blood mononuclear cells. To measure how far tissue and blood T-cell populations diverged, each tissue-infiltrating repertoire was compared against the peripheral blood repertoire of the same patient. Three low-grade glioma patients, about eight primary glioblastoma patients and three non-glioma patients contributing non-neoplastic brain tissue were included in the paired cohort.

On the study overall, not on this receptor specifically: Patients with low tissue-blood divergence were marked by a signature set of shared blood CDR3 motifs, and that set was depleted in highly divergent patients. Only a very small number of CDR3 sequences turned up in both tissue and blood, a result put down to high CDR3 diversity combined with limited sampling. The group comparisons were based on small numbers of patients: three non-neoplastic, three low-grade glioma and roughly eight glioblastoma patients. VJ-independent divergence between tissue and blood was found to be below expectation in non-neoplastic patients but above expectation in all gliomas, particularly low-grade gliomas.

TCR alpha and beta CDR3 regions were amplified with the iRepertoire nested amplicon-rescue multiplex PCR (arm-PCR) platform from RNA. For one-step reverse transcription and amplification, roughly 90-400 ng of tissue mRNA or PBMC total RNA was used as input. After bead purification, a secondary multiplex PCR added Illumina adapters, and libraries were gel-purified between 200 and 400 bp. Demultiplexing relied on internal 6-nucleotide barcodes carried by the libraries. Sequencing of the libraries was done on an Illumina MiSeq using 2x220 or 2x250 nucleotide paired-end reads. The authors processed their data as follows. Paired reads were merged using FLASH 1.2.11 and were aligned to the GRCh37 human genome using BWA-MEM, after which TRA and TRB reads were extracted. For V and J assignment, an IMGT-derived reference of cassette sequences and CDR3 motifs that included pseudogenes was used. Reads were translated in three frames, and productive CDR3s were defined as those with a C...FGXG motif and no stop codons. A clonotype was defined as a unique combination of a V-J cassette pair and a CDR3 amino acid sequence. Filtering of reads was based on Hamming distance, with the threshold set by the sequence error rate of each sample in mapped regions. The public reads were reanalyzed by TCRdb: fastp trimming at Q25, MiXCR alignment, in-frame beta chains only. Merged by CDR3 protein, the rows form single entries marked with the most common genes and DNA. The authors' filters were not applied to this entry. For this sample the table gives around 350,000 distinct CDR3 sequences, of which around 45% were detected only once. Around 12% of the sample comes from the top ten.

CDR1 and CDR2 are drawn from the germline V gene: MNHNS, SASEGT. The CDR3 goes from the cysteine to the phenylalanine over 19 residues. Only the CDR3 region is kept as DNA, spanning 57 bases read in frame from base 1. The chain is encoded by TRBV6-1 joined to TRBJ2-1; 16 bases in between match TRBD2. Material for sequencing was glioma tissue, nonneoplastic brain tissue, or PBMCs (not recorded which). The receptor comes from a human donor with low-grade glioma or glioblastoma, undergoing nonglioma brain surgery, or in good health (not recorded which). The nucleotide sequence is TGTGCCAGCAGGCGCACGGGACTAGCGGGGGGGGGGTCCTACAATGAGCAGTCCTTC. It translates as CASRRTGLAGGGSYNEQSF.